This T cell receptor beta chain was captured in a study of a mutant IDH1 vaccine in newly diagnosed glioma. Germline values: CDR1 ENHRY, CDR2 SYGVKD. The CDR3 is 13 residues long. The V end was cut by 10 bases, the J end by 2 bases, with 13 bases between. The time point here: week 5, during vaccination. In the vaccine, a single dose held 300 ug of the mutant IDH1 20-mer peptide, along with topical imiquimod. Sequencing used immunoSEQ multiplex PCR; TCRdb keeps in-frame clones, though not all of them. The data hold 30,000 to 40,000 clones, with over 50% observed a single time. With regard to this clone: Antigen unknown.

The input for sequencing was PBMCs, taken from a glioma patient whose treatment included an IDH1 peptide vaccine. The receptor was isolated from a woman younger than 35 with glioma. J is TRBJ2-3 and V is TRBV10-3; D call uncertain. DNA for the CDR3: TGTGCCACCGGTGGCGCAGACACAGATACGCAGTATTTT. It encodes CATGGADTDTQYF.